A selection of T cell receptor beta chains follows, all from one sample in a study of CXCR3-negative and CXCR3-positive naive CD8 T cells. Using the 5' RACE reads, TCRdb records one entry per CDR3 protein without DNA. The sample's table shows more than 6,000 distinct CDR3 sequences. The sequenced material came from naive CXCR3- CD8+ T cells from blood. The origin of the receptors is a human donor in good health. Some clones in this sample may be carry-over from other donors' samples. CDR3s include the opening cysteine and the closing phenylalanine or tryptophan. Only some rows state a clone size, as once, few, many or a class for expanded clones.

V: TRBV2; J: TRBJ2-1; size: .; CDR3: CASSVGTFERHEQFF
V: TRBV20-1; J: TRBJ1-2; size: medium-sized; CDR3: CSARGLDGANYGYTF
V: TRBV6-6; J: TRBJ2-5; size: .; CDR3: CASSYARSGGLETQYF
V: TRBV2; J: TRBJ2-5; size: medium-sized; CDR3: CASSEVLDFQETQYF
V: TRBV11-3; J: TRBJ2-5; size: medium-sized; CDR3: CASSSREGGLETQYF
V: TRBV12-3/TRBV12-4; J: TRBJ1-5; size: medium-sized; CDR3: CASSSEYSNQPQHF
V: TRBV20-1; J: TRBJ2-7; size: medium-sized; CDR3: CSARTSGGQEQYF
V: TRBV5-1; J: TRBJ2-5; size: medium-sized; CDR3: CASGSLAVQETQYF
V: TRBV2; J: TRBJ2-1; size: .; CDR3: CASLLAGYNEQFF
V: TRBV29-1; J: TRBJ1-1; size: medium-sized; CDR3: CSVEWERNTEAFF
V: TRBV29-1; J: TRBJ2-2; size: .; CDR3: CSVDSENTGELFF
V: TRBV29-1; J: TRBJ2-7; size: medium-sized; CDR3: CSVGQEYEQYF
V: TRBV12-3/TRBV12-4; J: TRBJ2-2; size: medium-sized; CDR3: CASSPSLAGDTGELFF
V: TRBV2; J: TRBJ1-1; size: medium-sized; CDR3: CASTITGANTEAFF
V: TRBV5-6; J: TRBJ1-5; size: medium-sized; CDR3: CASSLGGARQPQHF
V: TRBV11-3; J: TRBJ2-1; size: .; CDR3: CASSLHTSGINEQFF
V: TRBV27; J: TRBJ2-7; size: medium-sized; CDR3: CASSSLQGPNYEQYF
V: TRBV12-3/TRBV12-4; J: TRBJ2-1; size: medium-sized; CDR3: CASSFIAGSYNEQFF
V: TRBV6-5; J: TRBJ2-1; size: .; CDR3: CASSYTPGTGVGVEQFF
V: TRBV11-2; J: TRBJ1-1; size: medium-sized; CDR3: CASSPYAPVNTEAFF
V: TRBV6-2/TRBV6-3; J: TRBJ2-7; size: .; CDR3: CASSYSRAIEQYF
V: TRBV11-3; J: TRBJ2-1; size: medium-sized; CDR3: CASSPRDYGSNEQFF
V: TRBV15; J: TRBJ2-4; size: .; CDR3: CATSREQRTPKNIQYF